This T cell receptor (beta chain) was sequenced during a study of graft-versus-host responses after intestinal transplantation. As for the study in general: Anti-thymocyte globulin induction was given to all recipients, followed by tacrolimus and steroids for around three years.

Using immunoSEQ multiplex PCR, the repertoire was profiled, and TCRdb retains in-frame clones only, with some absent. Counted here are around 40,000 clones, around 86% occurring once; the ten biggest clones make up 3.5% to 4.5%. Trimming removed 0 bases from V and 7 bases from J, with 6 bases in between. Germline lookup yields CDR1 MNHNS and CDR2 SASEGT. CDR3 length: 13 amino acids. As to this clone: What it binds is unknown.

Study-wide findings and caveats: Detection of GvH clones occurred in recipient marrow, and some had their first appearance in ileum or blood. GvH clone levels peaked in circulation, and this peak was associated with early post-transplant HvG declines. The presence of high graft-versus-host to host-versus-graft clonal ratios in allografts characterized patients with graft-donor T cell macrochimerism.

The genes are TRBV6-1 and TRBJ2-2; the D is unclear. Sequenced material: PBMCs, taken about 160 weeks after transplant. The clonotype originates from a human patient who received an intestinal transplant, so some T cells may come from the graft donor. Here the CDR3 DNA reads TGTGCCAGCAGTGAAGCGGAGAACGGGGAGCTGTTTTTT. As protein: CASSEAENGELFF.